This T cell receptor beta chain comes out of a study of regulatory T cells in long-lasting Graves disease. CDR3 length: 18 amino acids. Losses at the gene ends were 6 bases for V and 3 bases for J; bases not matched to a gene: 11. In germline, CDR1 is MNHNS, CDR2 SASEGT. Study-wide results and caveats: It was possible that the small sample size reduced accuracy. There was favoring of TRBV28, TRBJ1-2 and TRBJ2-5 in persistent disease.

The TCR beta library used iRepertoire HTBI primers with Arm-PCR amplification of CDR3. MiXCR, applied by TCRdb to the multiplex PCR reads, yields one record per CDR3 protein. The sample contains about 420,000 distinct CDR3 sequences, about 17% of which appear only once. Time point reported: newly diagnosed GD, antithyroid drugs for less than 3 months. With RNA extracted from PBMCs as input, the TCR library was made. It was an endocrinology department in Xi'an, China, that provided the patients. This clonotype has more than one count but fewer than ten. Its antigen is as yet unknown. Separately, the same data were catalogued under a study of T cells in Graves' hyperthyroidism and ophthalmopathy.

Here the sequenced sample was peripheral blood mononuclear cells (PBMCs), taken at new diagnosis, from a patient treated with antithyroid drugs. The chain joins TRBV6-1 to TRBJ2-1, with 13 positions matching TRBD2. The sequence was collected from a woman between 18 and 29 years old with Graves disease. CDR3 amino acids: CASSLGTSGTGYYNEQFF. The CDR3 coding sequence is TGTGCCAGCAGCCTCGGGACTAGCGGGACTGGATACTACAATGAGCAGTTCTTC.